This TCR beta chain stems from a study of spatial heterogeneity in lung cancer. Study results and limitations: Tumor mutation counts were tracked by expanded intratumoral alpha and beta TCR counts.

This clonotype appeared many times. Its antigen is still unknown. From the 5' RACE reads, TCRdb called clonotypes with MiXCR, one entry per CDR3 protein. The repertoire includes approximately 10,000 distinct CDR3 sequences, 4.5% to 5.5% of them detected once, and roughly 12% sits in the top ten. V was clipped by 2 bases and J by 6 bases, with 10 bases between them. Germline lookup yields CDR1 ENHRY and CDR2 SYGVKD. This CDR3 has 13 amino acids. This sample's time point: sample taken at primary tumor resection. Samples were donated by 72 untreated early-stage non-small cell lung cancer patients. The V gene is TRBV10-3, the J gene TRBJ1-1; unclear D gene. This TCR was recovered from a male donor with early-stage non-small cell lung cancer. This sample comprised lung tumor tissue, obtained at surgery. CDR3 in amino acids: CAISEDPGAEAFF. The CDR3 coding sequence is TGTGCCATCAGTGAGGACCCCGGGGCTGAAGCTTTCTTT.